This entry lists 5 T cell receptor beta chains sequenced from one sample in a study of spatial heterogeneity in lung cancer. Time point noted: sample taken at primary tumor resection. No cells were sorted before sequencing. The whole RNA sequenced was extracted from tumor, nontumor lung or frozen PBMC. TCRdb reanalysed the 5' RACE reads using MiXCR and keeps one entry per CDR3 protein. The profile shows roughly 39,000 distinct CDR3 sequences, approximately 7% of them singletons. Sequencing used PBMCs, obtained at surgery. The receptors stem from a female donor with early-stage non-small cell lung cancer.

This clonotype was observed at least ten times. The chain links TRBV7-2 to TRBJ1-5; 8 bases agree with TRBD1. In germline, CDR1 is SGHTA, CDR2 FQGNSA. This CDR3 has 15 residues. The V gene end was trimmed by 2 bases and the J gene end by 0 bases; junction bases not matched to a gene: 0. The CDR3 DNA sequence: TGTGCCAGCAGCTTACAGGGGGCTAGCAATCAGCCCCAGCATTTT. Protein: CASSLQGASNQPQHF. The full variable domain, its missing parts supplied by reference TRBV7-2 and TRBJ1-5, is GAGVSQSPSNKVTEKGKDVELRCDPISGHTALYWYRQSLGQGLEFLIYFQGNSAPDKSGLPSDRFSAERTGGSVSTLTIQRTQQEDSAVYLCASSLQGASNQPQHFGDGTRLSIL.

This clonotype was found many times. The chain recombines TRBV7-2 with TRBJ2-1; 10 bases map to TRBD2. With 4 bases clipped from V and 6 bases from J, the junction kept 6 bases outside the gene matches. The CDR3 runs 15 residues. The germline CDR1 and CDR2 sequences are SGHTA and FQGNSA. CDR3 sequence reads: CASSSRASGGNEQFF. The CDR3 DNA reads TGTGCCAGCAGCTCACGGGCTAGCGGGGGCAATGAGCAGTTCTTC.

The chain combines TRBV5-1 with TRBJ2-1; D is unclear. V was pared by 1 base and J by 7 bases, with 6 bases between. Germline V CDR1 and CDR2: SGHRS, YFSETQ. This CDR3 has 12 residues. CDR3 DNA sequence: TGCGCCAGCAGCTTGACTGTGAATGAGCAGTTCTTC. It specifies CASSLTVNEQFF.

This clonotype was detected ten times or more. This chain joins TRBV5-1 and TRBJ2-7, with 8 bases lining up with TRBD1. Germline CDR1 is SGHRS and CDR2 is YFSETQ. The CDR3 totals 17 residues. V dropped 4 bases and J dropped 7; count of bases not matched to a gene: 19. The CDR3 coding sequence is TGCGCCAGCAGCCCGGGAGCTCGGCAGGGGGCTGGCCAGGAGCAGTACTTC. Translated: CASSPGARQGAGQEQYF.

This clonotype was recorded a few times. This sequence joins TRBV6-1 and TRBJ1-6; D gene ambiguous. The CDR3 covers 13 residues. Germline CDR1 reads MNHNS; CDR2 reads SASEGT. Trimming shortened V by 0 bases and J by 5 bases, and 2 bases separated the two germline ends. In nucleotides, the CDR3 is TGTGCCAGCAGTGAAGCTAATAATTCACCCCTCCACTTT. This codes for CASSEANNSPLHF.